These T cell receptor beta chains were read from a single sample in a study of beta chain features in type 1 diabetes. TCRdb's copy holds only in-frame clones and misses some; the assay was immunoSEQ multiplex PCR. The sample records around 340,000 clones, around 8% being singletons. The sequencing input was central memory CD4+ T cells from blood. These receptors were taken from a woman between 18 and 30 years old in good health. Both conserved end residues are part of each CDR3. D genes are given only for firm matches. Some rows have no size entry. The others give once, few or many, or a class for an expanded clone.

cdr3_nt cdr3_aa j_call d_call clone_size v_call
TGTGCCAGTAGTATTCACGGTTACGAGCAGTACTTC CASSIHGYEQYF TRBJ2-7 - - TRBV19
TGTGCCAGCTCACCAGAGGGAAACACCATATATTTT CASSPEGNTIYF TRBJ1-3 - - TRBV18
TGTGCCAGCAGTTTCGGACAGTTCGAGCAGTACTTC CASSFGQFEQYF TRBJ2-7 - few TRBV28
TGTGCCAGCAGCTTACCTGGCACAGATACGCAGTATTTT CASSLPGTDTQYF TRBJ2-3 - few TRBV11-2
TGTGCCAGCAGCTTATTCACAGGGGTCTACGAGCAGTACTTC CASSLFTGVYEQYF TRBJ2-7 TRBD1 few TRBV7-2
TGCAGCGTTGAAGATGCGGAGTCCTACAATGAGCAGTTCTTC CSVEDAESYNEQFF TRBJ2-1 - many TRBV29-1
TGTGCCACCAGCACAAACAGGGTAGGGGAAAAACTGTTTTTT CATSTNRVGEKLFF TRBJ1-4 - - TRBV15
TGTGCCAGCAGCCCCCTCGTCGGATATGGGACTAGGAGTGGCGGGGACCAAGAGACCCAGTACTTC CASSPLVGYGTRSGGDQETQYF TRBJ2-5 TRBD2 - TRBV4-2
TGTGCCAGCAGCTTTTTGGCTAGCGGGGAAACAGATACGCAGTATTTT CASSFLASGETDTQYF TRBJ2-3 TRBD2 - TRBV7-2
TGTGCCAGCAGTTCCTTAGCCAAAAACATTCAGTACTTC CASSSLAKNIQYF TRBJ2-4 - few TRBV27
TGTGCCAGCAGCTCGACAGGGACGGTGTCCTACGAGCAGTACTTC CASSSTGTVSYEQYF TRBJ2-7 TRBD1 few TRBV5-4
TGTGCCAGCAGAGACTGGGTAGCTGAAGCTTTCTTT CASRDWVAEAFF TRBJ1-1 - - TRBV6-1
TGTGCCAGCAGCTACGGACAGGGCGGTCAGCCCCAGCATTTT CASSYGQGGQPQHF TRBJ1-5 TRBD1 - TRBV7-8
TGTGCCAGTAGTTCGCGCGCCATGAACACTGAAGCTTTCTTT CASSSRAMNTEAFF TRBJ1-1 - few TRBV19
TGTGCCAGCAGTGAACCTGGGGCGCGGAAGACCCAGTACTTC CASSEPGARKTQYF TRBJ2-5 - few TRBV25-1
TGTGCCAGCAGTATACCCATCCTCAACACTGAAGCTTTCTTT CASSIPILNTEAFF TRBJ1-1 - few TRBV28
TGTGCCATCAAGGAGGCGGGATCCTACGAGCAGTACTTC CAIKEAGSYEQYF TRBJ2-7 - few TRBV10-3
TGTGCCAGCAGCTTGGTGGGGTCGGGGGAGACCCAGTACTTC CASSLVGSGETQYF TRBJ2-5 - - TRBV5-4
TGTGCCAGCAGCCTGGGTGAGGCAAACTACAATGAGCAGTTCTTC CASSLGEANYNEQFF TRBJ2-1 - many TRBV7-2
TGTGCCAGCAGCTTATGGTTAGCGGGAGGGCCCGGTGAGCAGTTCTTC CASSLWLAGGPGEQFF TRBJ2-1 TRBD2 - TRBV7-9
TGTGCCAGCAGCGTCAAGATCCTAACGGGACGGGGGGACGAACAGCCCCAGCATTTT CASSVKILTGRGDEQPQHF TRBJ1-5 - few TRBV9
TGTGCCAGCAGTTTGCATAGCGGGACAGGGGGTCGGTACTACGAGCAGTACTTC CASSLHSGTGGRYYEQYF TRBJ2-7 TRBD1 - TRBV27
TGTGCCACCAGCAGAGATCTAGGCCAAGAGACCCAGTACTTC CATSRDLGQETQYF TRBJ2-5 - few TRBV15
TGTGCCAGCAGTTTAGCGGGACCTCCCTGGGATACGCAGTATTTT CASSLAGPPWDTQYF TRBJ2-3 - many TRBV27
TGTGCCAGCAGCTTAGCGGCTGGGATAGGAAACACCATATATTTT CASSLAAGIGNTIYF TRBJ1-3 - - TRBV7-2
TGTGCCAGCAGCTTAACGACAAACTACAATGAGCAGTTCTTC CASSLTTNYNEQFF TRBJ2-1 - few TRBV7-3
TGTGCCAGCAGCGTCGCAACTAGGGTCATGGGAGAGACCCAGTACTTC CASSVATRVMGETQYF TRBJ2-5 - - TRBV9
TGTGCCAGCACAATGAGGGGCACAGATACGCAGTATTTT CASTMRGTDTQYF TRBJ2-3 - few TRBV6-1
TGTGCCAGCAGCTTGGCCCTTCGGGCAGAGACCCAGTACTTC CASSLALRAETQYF TRBJ2-5 - - TRBV4-2
TGCGCCAGCAGCCCCGGGACTAGCTTCGGCAATGAGCAGTTCTTC CASSPGTSFGNEQFF TRBJ2-1 TRBD2 - TRBV5-1
TGTGCCAGCAGCTACGAGGGGTTGTGGGGCTACACCTTC CASSYEGLWGYTF TRBJ1-2 - - TRBV7-9
TGCAGTGCTAGATATACCCCTGAACAGTTCTTC CSARYTPEQFF TRBJ2-1 - - TRBV20-1
TGCAGTGCCGTTAGGGATACGCAGTATTTT CSAVRDTQYF TRBJ2-3 - many TRBV20-1
TGTGCCAGCAGGAAACAGGGGGCCGGGGAGCTGTTTTTT CASRKQGAGELFF TRBJ2-2 TRBD1 few TRBV2
TGTGCCAGCAGTTTATCGGTCGGCCGAGGGTCTGAAGCTTTCTTT CASSLSVGRGSEAFF TRBJ1-1 - few TRBV28
TGTGCCAGCAGGCGGGCTCAGGGCGATCAGCCCCAGCATTTT CASRRAQGDQPQHF TRBJ1-5 - - TRBV6-1
TGTGCCAGCAGCTTAGTTTCCGGGAGGGGAGAGACCCAGTACTTC CASSLVSGRGETQYF TRBJ2-5 TRBD2 - TRBV7-2
TGCGCCAGCAGCCGGGACGGGACAGGAGAAGAGACCCAGTACTTC CASSRDGTGEETQYF TRBJ2-5 TRBD1 few TRBV5-1
TGTGCCAGCAGCTACCCCCGGCGGGAAAACACCGGGGAGCTGTTTTTT CASSYPRRENTGELFF TRBJ2-2 - - TRBV21-1
TGTGCCAGCAGCTCTAGTCAGCGGAATGAGCAGTTCTTC CASSSSQRNEQFF TRBJ2-1 - - TRBV7-9
TGTGCCAGCAGTAGCGGGAGCTCCTACAATGAGCAGTTCTTC CASSSGSSYNEQFF TRBJ2-1 TRBD2 - TRBV5-8
TGTGCCAGCAGTTTACCCGGGACAGGGATCACTGAAGCTTTCTTT CASSLPGTGITEAFF TRBJ1-1 TRBD1 few TRBV28
TGTGCCAGCAGCGTTAGTCAGGATACGCAGTATTTT CASSVSQDTQYF TRBJ2-3 - - TRBV9
TGTGCCAGCAGCTTAGGTAATGTTATGGACTACTCCTACGAGCAGTACTTC CASSLGNVMDYSYEQYF TRBJ2-7 - - TRBV7-8
TGTGCCAGCAGATCGGACGGAAACATTCAGTACTTC CASRSDGNIQYF TRBJ2-4 - - TRBV10-3
TGTGCAAGTCAGTTTAGACAGGGTGCTCCCTCTAGCAATCAGCCCCAGCATTTT CASQFRQGAPSSNQPQHF TRBJ1-5 TRBD1 few TRBV28
TGTGCCAGCAGCTTAGTTTCGGGAGCATACGAGCAGTACTTC CASSLVSGAYEQYF TRBJ2-7 - - TRBV7-2
TGTGCCAGCTTGGAAAGGGGGCGCCTCGATGAGCAGTTCTTC CASLERGRLDEQFF TRBJ2-1 TRBD1 - TRBV28
TGTGCCAGCAGCTTAGGGGGTAGGGAGACCCAGTACTTC CASSLGGRETQYF TRBJ2-5 - - TRBV7-2
TGTGCCAGCAGCTTACCACGGGAGACCCAGTACTTC CASSLPRETQYF TRBJ2-5 - - TRBV7-6
TGTGCCAGCAGTTACTCGACAGGTGTGCACGAGCAGTACTTC CASSYSTGVHEQYF TRBJ2-7 - - TRBV6-5
TGTGCCAGCAGCTCGGAGGTGCAAAGAAATCAGCCCCAGCATTTT CASSSEVQRNQPQHF TRBJ1-5 - - TRBV7-3
TGCAGCGTTGAAGAAGCAGCGTTCACAGATACGCAGTATTTT CSVEEAAFTDTQYF TRBJ2-3 - once TRBV29-1
TGCGCCAGCTCGGCCAGGGGCTACGAGCAGTACTTC CASSARGYEQYF TRBJ2-7 - many TRBV10-2
TGTGCCAGCAGCTTAGCGGGAGGCGCGCTCCAAGAGACCCAGTACTTC CASSLAGGALQETQYF TRBJ2-5 - - TRBV7-2
TGTGCCAGCAGCTTCAGACAGGGGGAGACCCAGTACTTC CASSFRQGETQYF TRBJ2-5 TRBD1 - TRBV7-2
TGCGCCAGCAGCTTAACATACCCTAGGGAGCAGTTCTTC CASSLTYPREQFF TRBJ2-1 - many TRBV5-1
TGTGCCAGCAGCCCCCGAGGGACAGGGGCAACCTACGAGCAGTACTTC CASSPRGTGATYEQYF TRBJ2-7 TRBD1 few TRBV5-4
TGTGCCAGCAGCTTTCGACTAGCGGGAGATGACGAGCAGTACTTC CASSFRLAGDDEQYF TRBJ2-7 TRBD2 few TRBV7-2